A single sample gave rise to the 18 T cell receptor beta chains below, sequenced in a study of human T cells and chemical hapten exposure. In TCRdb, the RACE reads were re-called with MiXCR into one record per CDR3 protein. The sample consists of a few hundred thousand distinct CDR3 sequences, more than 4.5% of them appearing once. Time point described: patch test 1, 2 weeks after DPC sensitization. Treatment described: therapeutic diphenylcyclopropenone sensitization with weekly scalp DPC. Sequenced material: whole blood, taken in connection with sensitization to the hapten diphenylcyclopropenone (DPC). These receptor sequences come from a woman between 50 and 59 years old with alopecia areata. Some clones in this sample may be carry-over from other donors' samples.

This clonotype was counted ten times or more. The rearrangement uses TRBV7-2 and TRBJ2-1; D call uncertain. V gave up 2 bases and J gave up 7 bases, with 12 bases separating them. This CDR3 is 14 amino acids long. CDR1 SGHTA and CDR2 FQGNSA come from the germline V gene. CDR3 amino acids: CASSLNRVGNEQFF. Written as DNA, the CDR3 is TGTGCCAGCAGCTTAAATAGGGTGGGGAATGAGCAGTTCTTC.

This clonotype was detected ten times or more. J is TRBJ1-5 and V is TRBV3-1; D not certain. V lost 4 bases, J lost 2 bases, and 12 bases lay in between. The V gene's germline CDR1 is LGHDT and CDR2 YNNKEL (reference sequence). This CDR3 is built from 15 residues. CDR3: CASSPLSGGNQPQHF. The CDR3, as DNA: TGTGCCAGCAGCCCCCTGTCAGGCGGCAATCAGCCCCAGCATTTT. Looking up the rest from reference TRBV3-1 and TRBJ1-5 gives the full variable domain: DTAVSQTPKYLVTQMGNDKSIKCEQNLGHDTMYWYKQDSKKFLKIMFSYNNKELIINETVPNRFSPKSPDKAHLNLHINSLELGDSAVYFCASSPLSGGNQPQHFGDGTRLSIL.

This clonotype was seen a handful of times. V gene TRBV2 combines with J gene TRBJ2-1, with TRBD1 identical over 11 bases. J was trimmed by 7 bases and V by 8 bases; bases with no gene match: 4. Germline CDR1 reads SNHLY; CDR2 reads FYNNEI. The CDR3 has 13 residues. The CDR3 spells CASPGTGGNEQFF. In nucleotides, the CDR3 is TGTGCCAGCCCCGGGACAGGGGGAAATGAGCAGTTCTTC.

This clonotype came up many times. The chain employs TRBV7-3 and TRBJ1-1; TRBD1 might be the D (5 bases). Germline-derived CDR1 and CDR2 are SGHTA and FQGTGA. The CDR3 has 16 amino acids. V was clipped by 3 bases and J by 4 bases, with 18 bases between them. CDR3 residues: CASSFRQRQGPTEAFF. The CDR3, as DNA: TGTGCCAGCAGCTTCAGACAACGGCAGGGACCCACTGAAGCTTTCTTT. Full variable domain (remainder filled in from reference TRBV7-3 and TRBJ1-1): GAGVSQTPSNKVTEKGKYVELRCDPISGHTALYWYRQSLGQGPEFLIYFQGTGAADDSGLPNDRFFAVRPEGSVSTLKIQRTERGDSAVYLCASSFRQRQGPTEAFFGQGTRLTVV.

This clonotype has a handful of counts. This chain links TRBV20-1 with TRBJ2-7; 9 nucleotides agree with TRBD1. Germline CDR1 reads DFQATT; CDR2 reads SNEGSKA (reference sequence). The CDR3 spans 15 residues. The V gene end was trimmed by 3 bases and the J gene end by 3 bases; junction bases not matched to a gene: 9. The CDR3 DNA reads TGCAGTGCTAGCAACCCCGGGACAGGGAACTACGAGCAGTACTTC. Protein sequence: CSASNPGTGNYEQYF.

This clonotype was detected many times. In DNA, the CDR3 is TGTGCCATCAGTGCGCGGGAGTTAGGTGAGCAGTTCTTC. Its translation: CAISARELGEQFF. The rearrangement uses TRBV10-3 and TRBJ2-1; 7 bases align to TRBD2. The CDR3 covers 13 residues. The ends lost 4 bases at V and 9 bases at J; junction bases unmatched: 6. In germline, CDR1 is ENHRY, CDR2 SYGVKD.

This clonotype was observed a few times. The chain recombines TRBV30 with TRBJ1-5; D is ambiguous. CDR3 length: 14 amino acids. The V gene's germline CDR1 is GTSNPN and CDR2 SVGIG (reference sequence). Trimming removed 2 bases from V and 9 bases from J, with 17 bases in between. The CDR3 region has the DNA TGTGCCTGGAGTCCCCGCAGCGGGGTGCGGCCCCAGCATTTT. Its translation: CAWSPRSGVRPQHF.

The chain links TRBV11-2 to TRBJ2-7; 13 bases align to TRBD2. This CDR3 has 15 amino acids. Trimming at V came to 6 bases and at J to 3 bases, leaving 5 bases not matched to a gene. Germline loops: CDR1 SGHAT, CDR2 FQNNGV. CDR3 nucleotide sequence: TGTGCCAGCAGTTACGGGACTAGCGGGAACTACGAGCAGTACTTC. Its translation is CASSYGTSGNYEQYF.

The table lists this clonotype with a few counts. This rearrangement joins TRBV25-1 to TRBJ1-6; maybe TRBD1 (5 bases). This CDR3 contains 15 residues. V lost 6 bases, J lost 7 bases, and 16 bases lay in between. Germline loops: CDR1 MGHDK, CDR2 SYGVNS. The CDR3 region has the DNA TGTGCCAGCAGCAGGGAAAGTGCGTCGAATTCACCCCTCCACTTT. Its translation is CASSRESASNSPLHF.

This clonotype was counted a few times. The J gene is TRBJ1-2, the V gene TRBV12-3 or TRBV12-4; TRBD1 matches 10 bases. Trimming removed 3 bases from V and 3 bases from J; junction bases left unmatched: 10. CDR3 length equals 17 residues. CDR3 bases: TGTGCCAGCAGTTTGCCAGCTCGACAGGGGGCGTACTATGGCTACACCTTC. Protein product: CASSLPARQGAYYGYTF.

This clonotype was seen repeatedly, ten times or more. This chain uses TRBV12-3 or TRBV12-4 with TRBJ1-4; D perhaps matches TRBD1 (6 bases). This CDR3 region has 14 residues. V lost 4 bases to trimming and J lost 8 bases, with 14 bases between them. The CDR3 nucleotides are TGTGCCAGCAGTTCCAGGGGTGGTGGGGAAAAACTGTTTTTT. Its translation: CASSSRGGGEKLFF.

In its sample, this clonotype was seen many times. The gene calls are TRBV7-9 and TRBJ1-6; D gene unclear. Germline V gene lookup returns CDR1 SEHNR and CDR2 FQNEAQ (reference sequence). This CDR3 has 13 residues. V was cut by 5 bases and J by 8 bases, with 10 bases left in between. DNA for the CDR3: TGTGCCAGCAGCCCAGTGTCGGATTCACCCCTCCACTTT. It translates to CASSPVSDSPLHF.

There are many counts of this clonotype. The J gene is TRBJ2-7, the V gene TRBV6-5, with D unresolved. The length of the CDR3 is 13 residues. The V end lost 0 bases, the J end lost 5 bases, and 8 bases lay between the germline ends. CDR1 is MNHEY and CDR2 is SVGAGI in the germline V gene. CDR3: CASSYSASDEQYF. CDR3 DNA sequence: TGTGCCAGCAGTTACTCGGCAAGCGACGAGCAGTACTTC.

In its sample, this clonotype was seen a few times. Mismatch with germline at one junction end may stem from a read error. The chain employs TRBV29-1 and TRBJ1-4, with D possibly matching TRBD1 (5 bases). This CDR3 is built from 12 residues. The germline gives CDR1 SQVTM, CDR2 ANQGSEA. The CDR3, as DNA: TGTGGGGGAAGTGAGGCTAATGAAAAACTGTTTTTT. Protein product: CGGSEANEKLFF.

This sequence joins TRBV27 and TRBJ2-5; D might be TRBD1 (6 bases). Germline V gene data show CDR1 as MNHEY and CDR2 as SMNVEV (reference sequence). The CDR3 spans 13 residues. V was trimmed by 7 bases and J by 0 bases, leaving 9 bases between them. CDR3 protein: CASKDRNQETQYF. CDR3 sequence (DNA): TGTGCCAGCAAAGACAGGAACCAAGAGACCCAGTACTTC.

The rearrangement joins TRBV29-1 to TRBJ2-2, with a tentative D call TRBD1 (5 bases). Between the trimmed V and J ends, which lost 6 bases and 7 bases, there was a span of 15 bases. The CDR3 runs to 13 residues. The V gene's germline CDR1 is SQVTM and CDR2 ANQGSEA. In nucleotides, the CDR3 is TGCAGCGTCCCCGTAGGGGCTAACGGGGAGCTGTTTTTT. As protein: CSVPVGANGELFF.

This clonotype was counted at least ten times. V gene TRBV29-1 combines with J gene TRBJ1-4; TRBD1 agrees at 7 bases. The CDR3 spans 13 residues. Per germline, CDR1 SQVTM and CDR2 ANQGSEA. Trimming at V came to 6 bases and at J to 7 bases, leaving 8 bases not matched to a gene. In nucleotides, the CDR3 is TGCAGCGTCGCCGGGACAGTCTTTGAAAAACTGTTTTTT. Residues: CSVAGTVFEKLFF.

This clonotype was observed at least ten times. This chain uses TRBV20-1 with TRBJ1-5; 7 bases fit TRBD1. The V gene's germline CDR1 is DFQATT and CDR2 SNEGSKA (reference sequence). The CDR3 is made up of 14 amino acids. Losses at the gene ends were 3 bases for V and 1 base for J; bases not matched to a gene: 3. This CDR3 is CSARDRRSNQPQHF. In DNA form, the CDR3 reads TGCAGTGCTAGGGACAGGCGAAGCAATCAGCCCCAGCATTTT.